This T cell receptor beta chain originates from a study of cytomegalovirus exposure and HLA in healthy donors. Study results and limitations: Presence/absence analyses rested on an assumption that sequencing depth was roughly uniform across donors. Among CMV-associated TCR beta chains, most appeared HLA-restricted in a later analysis. The study listed around 150 cytomegalovirus-associated TCR beta chains.

At the time of sampling, donors were nominally healthy, though unrecorded immune exposures were likely. The CDR3 is 13 residues long. In germline, CDR1 is SGHVS, CDR2 FQNEAQ. The V and J ends lost 4 bases and 12 bases, in that order; junction bases with no gene match: 9. Worth noting for this clone: Its antigen is as yet unknown.

PCR primers comprised 60 Vbeta and 13 Jbeta primers. The protocol was immunoSEQ multiplex PCR, while the TCRdb copy is restricted to in-frame clones and leaves out a portion. Here the sample spans some 160,000 clones, approximately 78% being singletons. The sequenced sample was PBMCs. The V gene is TRBV7-8, the J gene TRBJ2-1, with TRBD1 matching 7 bases. The clonotype was recovered from a male donor in good health and CMV-seropositive. The CDR3, as DNA: TGTGCCAGCAGCTCGAGGACAGGCTTTAGGCAGTTCTTC. Protein product: CASSSRTGFRQFF.